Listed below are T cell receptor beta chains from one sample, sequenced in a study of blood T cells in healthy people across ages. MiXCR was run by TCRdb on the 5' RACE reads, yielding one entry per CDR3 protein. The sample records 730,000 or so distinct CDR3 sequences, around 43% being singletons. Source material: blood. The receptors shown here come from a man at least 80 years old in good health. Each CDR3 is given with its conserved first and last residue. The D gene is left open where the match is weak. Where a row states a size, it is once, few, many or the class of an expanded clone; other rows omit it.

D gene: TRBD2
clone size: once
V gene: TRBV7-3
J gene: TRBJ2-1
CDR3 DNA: TGTGCCGGCAGCCGCCTCAGCGGGAATTGGAATGAGCAGTTCTTC
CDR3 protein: CAGSRLSGNWNEQFF

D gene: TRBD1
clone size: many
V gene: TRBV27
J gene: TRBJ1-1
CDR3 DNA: TGTGCCAGCAGTTTAATCACGGACAGGGGCACTGAAGCTTTCTTT
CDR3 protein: CASSLITDRGTEAFF

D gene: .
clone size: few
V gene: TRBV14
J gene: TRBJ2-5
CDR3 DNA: TGTGCCAGCAGCCAAGAGATCCTCTCCGGGGAGACCCAGTACTTC
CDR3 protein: CASSQEILSGETQYF

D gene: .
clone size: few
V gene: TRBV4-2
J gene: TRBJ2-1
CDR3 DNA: TGTGCCAGCAGCCCTCAAGGGGGAGGGGGGGGCGAAAGCTCCTACAATGAGCAGTTCTTC
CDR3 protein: CASSPQGGGGGESSYNEQFF

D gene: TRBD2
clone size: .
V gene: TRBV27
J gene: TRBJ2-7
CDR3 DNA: TGTGCCAGCAGTAAAGGCGGGACTAGGAACGAGCAGTACTTC
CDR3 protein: CASSKGGTRNEQYF

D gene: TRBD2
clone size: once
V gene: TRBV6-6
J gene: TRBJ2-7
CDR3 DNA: TGTGCCAGCAGTTACCGCCGGGGAGCGGGAGTTGGTTACGAGCAGTACTTC
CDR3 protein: CASSYRRGAGVGYEQYF

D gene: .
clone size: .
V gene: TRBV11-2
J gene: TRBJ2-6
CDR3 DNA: TGTGCCAGCAGCTTAGGGGTGGGTACAGGGCTCTCTGGGGCCAACGTCCTGACTTTC
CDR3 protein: CASSLGVGTGLSGANVLTF

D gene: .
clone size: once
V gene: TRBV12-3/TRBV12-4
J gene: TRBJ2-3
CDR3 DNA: TGTGCCAGCGGCGATAAGTATTTT
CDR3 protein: CASGDKYF

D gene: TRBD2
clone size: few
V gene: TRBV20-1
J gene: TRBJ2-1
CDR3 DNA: TGCAGTGCCCAGGGACTAGCGGGTAAAAAGCATGAGCAGTTCTTC
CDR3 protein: CSAQGLAGKKHEQFF

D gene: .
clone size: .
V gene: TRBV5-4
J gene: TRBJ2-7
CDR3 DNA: TGTGCCAGCAGCCCCGAAAAGGTCCCGCCCTACGAGCAGTACTTC
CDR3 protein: CASSPEKVPPYEQYF

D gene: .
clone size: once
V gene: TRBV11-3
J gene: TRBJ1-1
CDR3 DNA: TGTGCCAGCAGCTTAGATGGTGAGAACACTGAAGCTTTCTTT
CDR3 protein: CASSLDGENTEAFF

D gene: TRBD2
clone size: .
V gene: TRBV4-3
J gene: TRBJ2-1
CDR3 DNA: TGCGCCAGCAGCCAAGGGGCTAGCGGTTCGAGCTCCTACAATGAGCAGTTCTTC
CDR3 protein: CASSQGASGSSSYNEQFF

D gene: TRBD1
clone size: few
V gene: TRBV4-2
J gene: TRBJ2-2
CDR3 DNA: TGTGCCAGCACCCCGAACTCAGGGGGAACGAACACCGGGGAGCTGTTTTTT
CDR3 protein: CASTPNSGGTNTGELFF

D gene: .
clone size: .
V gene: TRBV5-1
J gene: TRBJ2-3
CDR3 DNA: TGCGCCAGCAGCCCCGGGGAAGCTAGCACAGATACGCAGTATTTT
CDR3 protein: CASSPGEASTDTQYF

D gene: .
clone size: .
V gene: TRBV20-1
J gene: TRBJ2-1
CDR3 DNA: TGCAGTGCTAGAGGCCCGGGACAACAAACGAGGAATGAGCAGTTCTTC
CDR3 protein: CSARGPGQQTRNEQFF

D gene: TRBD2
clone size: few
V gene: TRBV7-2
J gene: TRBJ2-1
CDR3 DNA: TGTGCCAGCAGCCTAGCGGGTGCGACCGTGTACAATGAGCAGTTCTTC
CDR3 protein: CASSLAGATVYNEQFF

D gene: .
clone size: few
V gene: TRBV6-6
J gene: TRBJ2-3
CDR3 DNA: TGTGCCAGCAGTCAAACCCGGGCTTTTGATACGCAGTATTTT
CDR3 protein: CASSQTRAFDTQYF

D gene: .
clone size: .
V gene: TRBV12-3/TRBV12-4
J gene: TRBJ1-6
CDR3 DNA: TGTGCCAGCAGTTTAGAGAGGACCCTCCACTTT
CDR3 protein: CASSLERTLHF

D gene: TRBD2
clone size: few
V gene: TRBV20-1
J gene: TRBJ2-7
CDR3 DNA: TGCAGTGCTGGACTAGCGGGAGGGCCTAGCTACGAGCAGTACTTC
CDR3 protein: CSAGLAGGPSYEQYF

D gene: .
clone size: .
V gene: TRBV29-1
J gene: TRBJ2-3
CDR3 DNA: TGCAGCGAAATAGGGGTCAGAGGAGATACGCAGTATTTT
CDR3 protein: CSEIGVRGDTQYF

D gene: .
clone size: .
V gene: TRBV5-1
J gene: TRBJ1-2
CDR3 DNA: TGCGCCAGACAGGTCGATGGCTACACCTTC
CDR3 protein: CARQVDGYTF

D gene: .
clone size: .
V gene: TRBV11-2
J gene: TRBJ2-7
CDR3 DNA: TGTGCCAGCAGCCCCGGCGGCGGGGTCGACAACGAGCAGTACTTC
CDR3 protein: CASSPGGGVDNEQYF

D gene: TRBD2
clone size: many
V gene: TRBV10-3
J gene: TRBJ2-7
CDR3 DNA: TGTGCCATCACGGAGAGGGCTAGCGGGAGCTACGAGCAGTACTTC
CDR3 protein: CAITERASGSYEQYF

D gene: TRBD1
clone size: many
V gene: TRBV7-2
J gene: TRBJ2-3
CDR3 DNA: TGTGCCAGCAGCTCGACAGGGACCCCCAAGGGGTATTTT
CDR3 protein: CASSSTGTPKGYF